A single TCR beta chain is shown here with its context. The antigen remains undetermined. CDR3 length: 11 residues. The V end was cut by 2 bases, the J end by 5 bases, with 4 bases between. CDR1 and CDR2 from the germline V gene are SGHRS and YFSETQ. Clones were read by immunoSEQ multiplex PCR, and TCRdb kept only the in-frame ones, dropping some. The table has 77,000 or so clones, roughly 90% seen once; the top ten hold approximately 0.73%. These data come from a study of graft-versus-host responses after intestinal transplantation. Overall study results and limits: GvH clones were found in recipient marrow; some appeared first in ileum or blood.

The sequencing here drew on PBMCs, taken 98 days after intestinal transplantation. This receptor was obtained from a human patient who received an intestinal transplant, so some T cells may come from the graft donor. The V gene is TRBV5-1, the J gene TRBJ2-5; no firm D call. The CDR3 DNA reads as TGCGCCAGCAGCTTTGAGGAGACCCAGTACTTC. This codes for CASSFEETQYF.